This T cell receptor beta chain was recorded in a study of CD8+ T cells in alopecia areata. Study context: For the treated group, dosing was oral tofacitinib at 5 to 10 mg twice daily. Tofacitinib was given for 6 to 18 months, then stopped for 6 months.

V shed 8 bases and J shed 2 bases, with 16 bases lying between them. The CDR3 contains 16 residues. The germline CDR1 and CDR2 sequences are SEHNR and FQNEAQ (reference sequence). cDNA prepared by RNA extraction and subsequent reverse transcription served as the template for sequencing. The method was immunoSEQ multiplex PCR; TCRdb's version includes in-frame clones alone and lacks a portion of them. The table has under 250,000 clones, 57% seen once. Study-wide results and limits: Affected scalp, especially in alopecia totalis/universalis, had a higher clonality than normal scalp did. Sharing of TCR sequences between patients (possibly for HLA-related reasons) was less clear than in mice.

A remark on this clone: No antigen is known for it.

This TCR was sampled from a human donor with alopecia areata. Sequenced here: CD4+ T cells sorted from blood, sampled at week 0. V gene TRBV7-9 combines with J gene TRBJ2-6; tentatively, D is TRBD1 (5 bases). CDR3 sequence: CASPPGLLTGANVLTF. DNA of the CDR3: TGTGCCAGCCCTCCAGGGCTGTTGACTGGGGCCAACGTCCTGACTTTC.